One sample yielded the 21 T cell receptor beta chains listed below, sequenced in a study of T cells after yellow fever vaccination. Each CDR3 protein is one row after TCRdb ran MiXCR on the 5' RACE reads. Of around 250,000 distinct CDR3 sequences listed, 6.9% are singletons. The sample was CD4+ T cells sorted from PBMCs, taken 15 days after the yellow fever booster vaccination. The receptors were sampled from a man aged 30-40 years who received the YFV17D yellow fever vaccine.

V usage is TRBV7-9 and J usage is TRBJ2-7; the D gene is possibly TRBD1 (5 bases). Trimming removed 8 bases at V and 0 bases at J, with 14 bases between. The CDR3 spans 14 residues. Germline V gene data show CDR1 as SEHNR and CDR2 as FQNEAQ (reference sequence). This CDR3 is CASLETASSYEQYF. The DNA for the CDR3 is TGTGCCAGCTTGGAGACAGCTAGCTCCTACGAGCAGTACTTC. The complete variable domain, with remaining parts taken from reference TRBV7-9 and TRBJ2-7, reads DTGVSQNPRHKITKRGQNVTFRCDPISEHNRLYWYRQTLGQGPEFLTYFQNEAQLEKSRLLSDRFSAERPKGSFSTLEIQRTEQGDSAMYLCASLETASSYEQYFGPGTRLTVT.

This clonotype was recorded at least ten times. This chain connects TRBV6-2 or TRBV6-3 to TRBJ2-3; 7 bases map to TRBD1. This CDR3 has 13 amino acids. J lost 5 bases, V lost 5 bases, and 4 bases had no gene match. Per the germline V gene, CDR1 is MNHEY and CDR2 is SVGEGT. This CDR3 reads CASSPPGGDTQYF. The CDR3 DNA reads TGTGCCAGCAGTCCGCCAGGGGGAGATACGCAGTATTTT.

This clonotype was detected many times. The chain has TRBV25-1 and TRBJ2-3; tentative D call: TRBD2 (5 bases). In germline, CDR1 is MGHDK, CDR2 SYGVNS. There are 14 residues in the CDR3. The V gene lost 2 bases and the J gene lost 4 bases, with 10 bases spanning the gap. Here the CDR3 reads CASSEMEAADTQYF. The CDR3 DNA is TGTGCCAGCAGTGAAATGGAGGCGGCAGATACGCAGTATTTT.

This clonotype was seen ten or more times. This chain links TRBV6-1 with TRBJ2-5; a weak D match, TRBD1 (6 bases). This CDR3 has 14 amino acids. The germline gives CDR1 MNHNS, CDR2 SASEGT. Between the trimmed V and J ends, which lost 8 bases and 5 bases, there was a span of 18 bases. The CDR3 DNA sequence: TGTGCCAGCCGAGACAGGAAATCATGGGAGACCCAGTACTTC. Translation: CASRDRKSWETQYF.

At least ten counts were recorded for this clonotype. The V and J genes are TRBV24-1 and TRBJ1-1; weak D call: TRBD1 (5 bases). This CDR3 contains 15 residues. V shed 9 bases and J shed 4 bases, with 20 bases lying between them. Looked up from germline, CDR1 is KGHDR and CDR2 is SFDVKD. The CDR3 bases are TGTGCCACCTCAGCCGGTGACGGGGGGGGCACTGAAGCTTTCTTT. Encoded protein: CATSAGDGGGTEAFF.

A few counts support this clonotype. The chain joins TRBV6-1 to TRBJ2-7; the match to TRBD2 covers 9 bases. CDR1 is MNHNS, CDR2 SASEGT, per germline. J gave up 6 bases and V 5 bases, and 20 bases lay outside the gene matches. CDR3 size: 18 residues. The CDR3 DNA is TGTGCCAGCAGTATTCCAGGGTCGCGGGGTAGCGGGAGCGGCGAGCAGTACTTC. Translated, it gives CASSIPGSRGSGSGEQYF.

This clonotype was seen at least ten times. The chain employs TRBV6-5 and TRBJ1-1; D uncertain. V lost 6 bases, J lost 1 base, and 9 bases lay in between. Looked up from germline, CDR1 is MNHEY and CDR2 is SVGAGI. The CDR3 extends over 13 amino acids. The CDR3 sequence: CASRRTENTEAFF. CDR3 DNA sequence: TGTGCCAGCAGAAGGACGGAGAACACTGAAGCTTTCTTT.

V usage is TRBV2 and J usage is TRBJ2-2; 10 bases map to TRBD1. Germline CDR1 SNHLY, CDR2 FYNNEI. Trimming cost V 7 bases and J 4 bases; bases outside gene matches: 6. The CDR3 covers 15 residues. The CDR3 is CASKTGTGVTGELFF. The CDR3 DNA reads as TGTGCCAGCAAAACCGGGACAGGGGTCACCGGGGAGCTGTTTTTT.

The rearrangement uses TRBV5-1 and TRBJ2-4, with D perhaps TRBD2 (6 bases). The CDR3 runs to 13 residues. Germline values: CDR1 SGHRS, CDR2 YFSETQ. Trimming stripped 4 bases from V and 5 bases from J, with 10 bases between. The CDR3 loop is CASSGGDQNIQYF. The CDR3 region has the DNA TGCGCCAGCAGCGGCGGGGACCAAAACATTCAGTACTTC.

This rearrangement joins TRBV6-2 or TRBV6-3 to TRBJ2-5, with unresolved D. Germline CDR1 MNHEY, CDR2 SVGEGT. The CDR3 extends over 15 amino acids. V shed 0 bases and J shed 1 base, with 9 bases lying between them. The CDR3 nucleotides are TGTGCCAGCAGTTACTCAAGGGCGGTCCAAGAGACCCAGTACTTC. Its protein is CASSYSRAVQETQYF.

Many counts were recorded for this clonotype. The chain recombines TRBV28 with TRBJ2-7; D is perhaps TRBD2 (5 bases). CDR1 and CDR2 from the germline V gene are MDHEN and SYDVKM. V dropped 7 bases and J dropped 5 bases, with 18 bases sitting between them. The CDR3 is made up of 14 amino acids. CDR3 sequence: CASKPGDGSNEQYF. CDR3 DNA: TGTGCCAGCAAGCCCGGGGATGGGTCCAACGAGCAGTACTTC.

This clonotype was seen at least ten times. The gene calls are TRBV7-8 and TRBJ2-2; D is unclear. The germline V gene encodes CDR1 SGHVS and CDR2 FQNEAQ. With 1 base removed from V and 5 bases from J, the gap between germline ends came to 8 bases. There are 14 residues in the CDR3. CDR3 in amino acids: CASSLGARTGELFF. The CDR3 DNA follows: TGTGCCAGCAGCTTAGGTGCACGGACCGGGGAGCTGTTTTTT.

This clonotype was detected ten times or more. This chain uses TRBV14 with TRBJ2-1; 7 bases fit TRBD2. J lost 0 bases, V lost 4 bases, and 3 bases had no gene match. The CDR3 runs to 15 residues. Germline CDR1 SGHDN, CDR2 FVKESK. CDR3 sequence (DNA): TGTGCCAGCAGCCCTCGCGGGAGCTCCTACAATGAGCAGTTCTTC. It is translated as CASSPRGSSYNEQFF.

This clonotype was found a few times. The gene calls are TRBV3-1 and TRBJ2-2, with 8 nucleotides matching TRBD2. CDR1 LGHDT and CDR2 YNNKEL come from the germline V gene (reference sequence). V was clipped by 6 bases and J by 4 bases; unmatched bases: 10. The CDR3 has 16 residues. CDR3 in amino acids: CASSPGTRFGTGELFF. In DNA, the CDR3 is TGTGCCAGCAGTCCCGGGACTAGATTTGGCACCGGGGAGCTGTTTTTT.

This chain links TRBV6-2 or TRBV6-3 with TRBJ2-1; 10 positions match TRBD2. The V gene's germline CDR1 is MNHEY and CDR2 SVGEGT. The CDR3 length is 16 residues. V shed 0 bases, J shed 12 bases, and the junction held 11 bases outside the gene matches. The chain's CDR3 is CASSYSRGAEREGQFF. The CDR3, as DNA: TGTGCCAGCAGTTACTCCCGGGGGGCGGAGCGGGAGGGGCAGTTCTTC.

This clonotype was counted only a few times. The chain couples TRBV5-1 to TRBJ1-3; weak D call: TRBD1 (5 bases). The CDR3 consists of 15 residues. The V and J ends lost 0 bases and 0 bases respectively, with 7 bases between them. Germline CDR1 is SGHRS and CDR2 is YFSETQ. This CDR3 reads CASSLGTTSGNTIYF. CDR3 sequence (DNA): TGCGCCAGCAGCTTGGGGACAACCTCTGGAAACACCATATATTTT.

This clonotype was counted ten times or more. The rearrangement joins TRBV5-6 to TRBJ2-1; D unclear. The CDR3 length is 11 residues. V shed 4 bases and J shed 12 bases, with 11 bases lying between them. Germline lookup yields CDR1 SGHDT and CDR2 YYEEEE. Here the CDR3 DNA reads TGTGCCAGCAGCGCATCGGTGGGGCAGTTCTTC. Its protein product is CASSASVGQFF.

The table lists this clonotype with many counts. The V gene is TRBV29-1, the J gene TRBJ2-4; 7 positions match TRBD1. Germline V CDR1 and CDR2: SQVTM, ANQGSEA. CDR3 size: 13 residues. The ends lost 2 bases at V and 7 bases at J; junction bases unmatched: 5. The CDR3 DNA reads TGCAGCGTTGAAAAAACGGGACAGAACATTCAGTACTTC. Its translation: CSVEKTGQNIQYF. The complete variable domain, with remaining parts taken from reference TRBV29-1 and TRBJ2-4, reads SAVISQKPSRDICQRGTSLTIQCQVDSQVTMMFWYRQQPGQSLTLIATANQGSEATYESGFVIDKFPISRPNLTFSTLTVSNMSPEDSSIYLCSVEKTGQNIQYFGAGTRLSVL.

This clonotype has a handful of counts. V is TRBV6-2 or TRBV6-3 and J is TRBJ2-4; D ambiguous. CDR1 and CDR2 from the germline V gene are MNHEY and SVGEGT. The CDR3 has 13 residues. Trimming pared 8 bases from V and 0 bases from J, leaving 8 bases between. The CDR3 nucleotides are TGTGCCAGCGGGAAGATAGCCAAAAACATTCAGTACTTC. This translates into CASGKIAKNIQYF.

Only a few counts were recorded for this clonotype. The V call is TRBV7-2, the J call TRBJ2-7, with D maybe TRBD2 (5 bases). This CDR3 comprises 12 residues. Germline CDR1 SGHTA, CDR2 FQGNSA. The V gene lost 5 bases and the J gene lost 5 bases, with 10 bases spanning the gap. This CDR3 reads CASSPTSNEQYF. Written as DNA, the CDR3 is TGTGCCAGCAGCCCAACTAGTAACGAGCAGTACTTC.

At least ten counts were recorded for this clonotype. V and J are TRBV6-5 and TRBJ1-6, with D tentatively TRBD1 (5 bases). V was pared by 0 bases and J by 7 bases, with 10 bases between. Germline V lookup: CDR1 MNHEY, CDR2 SVGAGI. CDR3 length: 15 amino acids. CDR3 sequence (DNA): TGTGCCAGCAGTTACTCTACAGGCAACAATTCACCCCTCCACTTT. Its translation: CASSYSTGNNSPLHF.